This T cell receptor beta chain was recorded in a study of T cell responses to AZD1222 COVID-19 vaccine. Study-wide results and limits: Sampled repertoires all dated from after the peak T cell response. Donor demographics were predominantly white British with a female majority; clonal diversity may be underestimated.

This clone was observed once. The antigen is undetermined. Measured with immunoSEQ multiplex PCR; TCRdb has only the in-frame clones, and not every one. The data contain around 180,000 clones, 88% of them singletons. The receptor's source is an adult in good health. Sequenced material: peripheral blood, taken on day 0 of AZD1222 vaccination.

CDR3 amino acids: CASSKGQGATNEKLFF. As DNA, the CDR3 is TGCGCCAGCAGCAAAGGACAGGGAGCAACTAATGAAAAACTGTTTTTT. The chain joins TRBV5-1 to TRBJ1-4; TRBD1 aligns across 8 bases. Germline CDR1 and CDR2: SGHRS and YFSETQ. CDR3 length: 16 amino acids. V was pared by 4 bases and J by 0 bases, with 5 bases of the junction left unmatched.